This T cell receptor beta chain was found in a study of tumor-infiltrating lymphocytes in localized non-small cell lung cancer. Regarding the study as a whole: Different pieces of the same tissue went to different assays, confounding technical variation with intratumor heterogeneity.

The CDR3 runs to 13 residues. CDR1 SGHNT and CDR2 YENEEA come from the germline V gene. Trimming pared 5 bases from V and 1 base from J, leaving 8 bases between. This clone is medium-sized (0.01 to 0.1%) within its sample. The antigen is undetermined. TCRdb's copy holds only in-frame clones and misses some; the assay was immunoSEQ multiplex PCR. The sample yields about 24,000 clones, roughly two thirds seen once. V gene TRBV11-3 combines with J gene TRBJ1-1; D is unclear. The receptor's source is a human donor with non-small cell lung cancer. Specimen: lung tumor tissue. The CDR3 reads CASSAYKNTEAFF. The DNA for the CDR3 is TGTGCCAGCAGCGCCTACAAGAACACTGAAGCTTTCTTT.